This TCR beta chain comes out of a study of cytomegalovirus exposure and HLA in healthy donors. Trimming left V 3 bases short and J 0 bases short, with 11 bases between. CDR1 GTSNPN and CDR2 SVGIG come from the germline V gene (reference sequence). The CDR3 extends over 15 amino acids. Details on this clone: Its cognate antigen is unknown.

Researchers ran the PCR with 60 Vbeta and 13 Jbeta primers. Data came from immunoSEQ multiplex PCR; TCRdb stores just in-frame clones and leaves some out. The repertoire has 140,000 to 150,000 clones, over 70% of them found once; the top ten carry 6.5% to 8%. General study results and limits: Apart from CMV serostatus, no immune exposure information was available.

The receptor was derived from a woman between 35 and 50 years old in good health and CMV-seropositive. Sequenced material: PBMCs. This rearrangement joins TRBV30 to TRBJ2-2; D gene ambiguous. CDR3 loop: CAWREQPANTGELFF. The CDR3 coding sequence is TGTGCCTGGAGGGAACAGCCGGCGAACACCGGGGAGCTGTTTTTT. Full variable domain (remainder filled in from reference TRBV30 and TRBJ2-2): SQTIHQWPATLVQPVGSPLSLECTVEGTSNPNLYWYRQAAGRGLQLLFYSVGIGQISSEVPQNLSASRPQDRQFILSSKKLLLSDSGFYLCAWREQPANTGELFFGEGSRLTVL.